This T cell receptor (beta chain) was observed in a study of T-cell memory formation after mild COVID-19. MiXCR, run by TCRdb on the 5' RACE reads, gives a single entry per CDR3 protein. The sample lists about 290,000 distinct CDR3 sequences; over 15% were seen once. The V gene's germline CDR1 is SGHTA and CDR2 FQGNSA. V gave up 2 bases and J gave up 7 bases; unmatched junction bases: 7. CDR3 length equals 15 residues. Material for sequencing was PBMCs or a T cell subset sorted from them (not recorded which). The TCR sequence derives from a man between 18 and 35 years old who had mild COVID-19 (a few samples of this study predate the infection). Cell type and time point are not known. The chain joins TRBV7-2 to TRBJ1-5; the match to TRBD1 covers 8 bases. Written as DNA, the CDR3 is TGTGCCAGCAGCTTATGGGGCAGGGGGCGCCAGCCCCAGCATTTT. Translated, it gives CASSLWGRGRQPQHF.